This paragraph reports one T cell receptor (beta chain). This clone was recorded once. It lacks a known antigen. One base away there is no much larger clone; base qualities are not given. The entry originates in a study of T cell responses to AZD1222 COVID-19 vaccine (TCRdb year 2021). The study in broad terms: A total of about 240 trial participants underwent TCR sequencing, of whom 207 received two doses of AZD1222 and about 26 received two doses of the MenACWY control vaccine. Trial participants were enrolled by age into subgroups of 18-55, 56-69 and 70-plus years, and around 150, 28 and 57 TCR-sequenced participants, respectively, were included in these subgroups.

Results the study describes overall, beyond this receptor: Epitopes outside the regions mutated in the B.1.351 and B.1.1.7 variants were reportedly recognized by nearly half of the unique spike-specific TCRs. Because no samples from the day 14 peak response were available, repertoires could be characterized only after the peak T cell response. Participants were mostly white British and included more females than males, and it was suggested by the authors that clonal diversity may have been underestimated. The vaccine-associated CD4 TCRs covered the entire spike protein, and the dominant responses fell in regions 160-218 and 743-854. The 56-69-year group was small, and its depth increase did not reach significance, likely because of low power. Conclusions about previously exposed vaccinees were limited because only a handful of AZD1222 recipients were SARS-CoV-2 seropositive at baseline. After two AZD1222 doses, both the breadth and the depth of spike-specific TCRs were significantly higher than at day 0 and than in MenACWY recipients.

The CDR3 regions of human TCRbeta chains were analyzed by immunosequencing. From the authors' description of their analysis: TCRs in the repertoires were matched against a reference library of SARS-CoV-2-specific TCRs that had been generated with the MIRA antigen-specificity platform. Breadth was defined as the fraction of unique TCRs that were SARS-CoV-2-associated. Depth was defined as the fraction of total T cells that were SARS-CoV-2-associated. Using the MIRA data, each spike-specific TCR was assigned both to the spike region to which the TCR was reactive and to a CD4 or CD8 class. Log10-transformed breadth and depth values were compared by one-way ANOVA with Sidak's multiple comparisons tests. TCRdb retrieved this table from immuneACCESS and kept in-frame rearrangements only. Not all clones are present; in checked studies, unresolved V genes account for under half, and no reason is known for the remainder. V, J and clone size derive from that table, while D and trimming were established from the DNA sequence. The sample yields 150,000 or so clones; about 90% were counted once. The top ten clonotypes cover approximately 1.3% of the sample.

This specimen's time point label, per the study, means: about 28 days (+/-7) after the second vaccine dose. Because spike-specific TCR depth and breadth did not differ between the two schedules, AZD1222 recipients who got a second dose at roughly 4 weeks were pooled with those who got a second dose at roughly 12 weeks. Samples from vaccinated people were obtained from the UK trials COV001 and COV002, which included a single-blind randomized controlled phase 2/3 trial of AZD1222 (ChAdOx1 nCoV-19) in healthy adults. Trial participant PBMC samples were collected at day 0 and day 28 after the second dose for TCRbeta chain sequencing. Here V drops 5 bases and J drops 2 bases, and the junction holds 19 bases not matched to any gene. From its cysteine to its phenylalanine, the CDR3 spans 19 amino acids. Only the CDR3 DNA stays, 57 bases, in frame from base 1. The germline V gene (reference sequence) specifies LNHDA as CDR1 and SQIVND as CDR2.

Sequences were derived from peripheral blood, sampled 28 days after the second AZD1222 dose. Recombination linked TRBV19 to TRBJ2-3, with 7 bases matching TRBD1. The sequence was collected from an adult who received the AZD1222 COVID-19 vaccine. The CDR3 loop reads CASSGPTGTATRNTDTQYF. The bases read TGTGCCAGTAGTGGCCCGACAGGGACGGCTACGCGTAACACAGATACGCAGTATTTT.